Given below is one TCR beta chain in context. This clonotype has just a few counts. No antigen is known for it. Qualities for individual bases were not recorded, and no much larger clone is one base off. CDR3 length: 15 amino acids, cysteine to phenylalanine. Only the CDR3 part of the read is kept: 45 bases, read in frame from the first base. In the germline V gene, CDR1 corresponds to KGHDR and CDR2 to SFDVKD. Trimming at the junction amounts to 7 bases on V and 0 bases on J, and the germline ends lie 14 bases apart. The data derive from a study of spatial heterogeneity in lung cancer (dated by TCRdb to the late 2010s). General notes on the study: Beta-chain transcripts were consistently detected in greater numbers than alpha-chain transcripts, which likely reflects a higher abundance of beta-chain transcripts. In the raw uncorrected reads, each unique combination of TCR and UMI appeared more than ten times on average. In non-small cell lung cancer, the study made a quantitative comparison of TCR alpha and beta repertoires among multiple tumor regions, matched nontumor lung and blood. TCR repertoire features were related to nonsynonymous mutation counts determined by whole-exome sequencing of tumor tissue. At surgery, 200 to 250 tumor regions, around 68 matched nontumor lung samples and 45 to 60 PBMC samples were TCR-sequenced for both alpha and beta chains. Paper-wide results and their limitations: Additional single-cell paired TCR alpha and beta sequencing was considered necessary to confirm, at a functional level, the hypothesis that regional TCRs recognize regional mutations.

Library generation was performed with 5' RACE. The reads were generated on a NextSeq 500. To allow correction of PCR and sequencing errors, the TCR library protocol tagged every TCR cDNA molecule with a unique molecular identifier. As for the original processing: TCR identification, UMI-based error correction and CDR3 extraction were all carried out with Decombinator tools. Expanded TCRs were defined as those above a frequency of 2 per 1,000, corresponding to the top 1% of the tumor frequency distribution. Each repertoire was subsampled 100 times to 5,000 TCRs, after which Renyi diversity was computed with the R vegan package. CDR3 similarity networks were built from amino acid triplet string-kernel similarity, connecting CDR3s with pairwise similarity above 0.82. TCRdb trimmed public reads at Q25 via fastp, called clones via MiXCR and kept in-frame beta chains. Rows merge per CDR3 protein into single entries with the most common DNA and genes. TCRdb's processing, not the study's, gives the V and J calls here. This sample comprises about 3,000 distinct CDR3 sequences, 10% to 15% of them detected only once. The top ten hold over 35% of the sample.

The sample's time point label, decoded: sample taken at primary tumor resection. For TCR sequencing, whole RNA was extracted from tumor and nontumor lung tissue, or from cryopreserved PBMC samples, and no cell sorting was done. Samples were obtained from about 69 patients with early-stage, untreated non-small cell lung cancer from the lung TRACERx cohort. Only patients with enough RNA available from two or more tumor regions were chosen for TCR sequencing. Before selection, tumor and adjacent nontumor lung specimens were reviewed by a lung pathologist. The sequencing used normal lung tissue next to the tumor, collected at surgery. The sequence is built from TRBV24-1 and TRBJ1-1; D gene: possibly TRBD1, on 6 matching bases. The sequence came from a male donor with early-stage non-small cell lung cancer. The sequenced DNA is TGTGCCACCAGGCCCGCACAGGGCATGAACACTGAAGCTTTCTTT. The resulting protein is CATRPAQGMNTEAFF.